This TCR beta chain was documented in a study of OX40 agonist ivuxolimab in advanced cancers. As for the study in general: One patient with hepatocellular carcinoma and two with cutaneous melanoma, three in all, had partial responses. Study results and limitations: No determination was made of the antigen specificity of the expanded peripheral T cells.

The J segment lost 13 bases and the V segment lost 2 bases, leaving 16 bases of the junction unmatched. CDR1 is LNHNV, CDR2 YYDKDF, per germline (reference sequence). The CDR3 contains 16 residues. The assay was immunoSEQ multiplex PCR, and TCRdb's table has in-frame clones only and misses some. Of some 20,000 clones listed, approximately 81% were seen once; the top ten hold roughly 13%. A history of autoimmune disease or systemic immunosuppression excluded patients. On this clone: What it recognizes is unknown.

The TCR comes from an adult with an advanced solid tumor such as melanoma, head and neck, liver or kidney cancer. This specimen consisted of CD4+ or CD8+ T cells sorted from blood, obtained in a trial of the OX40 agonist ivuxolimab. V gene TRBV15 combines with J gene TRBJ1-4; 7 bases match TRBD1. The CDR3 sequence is CATSRLTGDLGWALFF. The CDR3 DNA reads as TGTGCCACCAGCAGACTTACAGGGGACCTGGGGTGGGCACTGTTTTTT. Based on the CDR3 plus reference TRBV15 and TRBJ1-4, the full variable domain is DAMVIQNPRYQVTQFGKPVTLSCSQTLNHNVMYWYQQKSSQAPKLLFHYYDKDFNNEADTPDNFQSRRPNTSFCFLDIRSPGLGDTAMYLCATSRLTGDLGWALFFGSGTQLSVL.